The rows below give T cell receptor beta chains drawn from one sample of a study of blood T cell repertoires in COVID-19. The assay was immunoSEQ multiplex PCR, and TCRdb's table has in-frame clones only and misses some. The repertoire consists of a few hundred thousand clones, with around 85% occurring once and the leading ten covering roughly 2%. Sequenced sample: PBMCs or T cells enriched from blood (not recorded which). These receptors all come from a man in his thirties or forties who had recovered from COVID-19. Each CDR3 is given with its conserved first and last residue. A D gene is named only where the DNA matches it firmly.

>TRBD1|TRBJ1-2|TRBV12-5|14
CASARTGYMDGYTF
TGTGCTAGTGCCCGGACAGGGTACATGGATGGCTACACCTTC
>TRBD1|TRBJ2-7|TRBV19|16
CASSTQPGQGNYEQYF
TGTGCCAGTAGTACCCAGCCGGGACAGGGGAATTACGAGCAGTACTTC
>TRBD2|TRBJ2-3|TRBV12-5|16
CASGHPSGGSTDTQYF
TGTGCTAGTGGTCATCCTAGCGGGGGATCCACAGATACGCAGTATTTT
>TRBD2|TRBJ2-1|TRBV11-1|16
CASSSRTSGYYNEQFF
TGTGCCAGCAGCTCCAGGACTAGCGGGTACTACAATGAGCAGTTCTTC
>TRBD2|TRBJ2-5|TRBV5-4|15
CASSLRSGGEETQYF
TGTGCCAGCAGCCTCAGAAGCGGGGGAGAAGAGACCCAGTACTTC
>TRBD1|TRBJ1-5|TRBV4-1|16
CASSQPGGGFNQPQHF
TGCGCCAGCAGCCAACCAGGGGGCGGGTTCAATCAGCCCCAGCATTTT
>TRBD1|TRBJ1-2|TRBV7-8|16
CASSLRVLQGIGGYTF
TGTGCCAGCAGCTTAAGGGTCCTACAGGGGATAGGAGGCTACACCTTC
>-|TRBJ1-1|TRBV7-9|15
CASSRLTGQNTEAFF
TGTGCCAGCAGCCGCCTGACAGGACAGAACACTGAAGCTTTCTTT
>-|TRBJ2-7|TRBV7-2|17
CASSLAHATPSPYEQYF
TGTGCCAGCAGCTTAGCGCACGCTACTCCCTCCCCCTACGAGCAGTACTTC
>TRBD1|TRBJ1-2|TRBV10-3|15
CAISEDRGKGYGYTF
TGTGCCATCAGTGAGGACAGGGGAAAAGGCTATGGCTACACCTTC